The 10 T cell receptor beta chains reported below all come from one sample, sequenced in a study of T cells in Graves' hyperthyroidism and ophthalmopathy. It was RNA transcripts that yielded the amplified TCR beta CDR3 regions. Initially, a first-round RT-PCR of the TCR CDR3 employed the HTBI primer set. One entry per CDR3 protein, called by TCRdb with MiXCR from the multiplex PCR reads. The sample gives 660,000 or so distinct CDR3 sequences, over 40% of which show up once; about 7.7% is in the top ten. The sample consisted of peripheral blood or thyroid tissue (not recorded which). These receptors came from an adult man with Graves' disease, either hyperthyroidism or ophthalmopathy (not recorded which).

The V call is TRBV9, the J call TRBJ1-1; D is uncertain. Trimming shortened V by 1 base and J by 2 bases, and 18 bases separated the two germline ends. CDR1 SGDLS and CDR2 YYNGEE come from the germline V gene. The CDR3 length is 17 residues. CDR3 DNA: TGTGCCAGCAGCGTATCCCCCTTGCCGGGCTTAAACACTGAAGCTTTCTTT. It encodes CASSVSPLPGLNTEAFF.

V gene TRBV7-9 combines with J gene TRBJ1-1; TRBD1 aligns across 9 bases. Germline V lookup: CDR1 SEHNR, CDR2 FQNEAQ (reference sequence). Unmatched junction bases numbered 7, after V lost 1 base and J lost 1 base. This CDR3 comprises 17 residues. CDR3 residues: CASSLVGLGQGNTEAFF. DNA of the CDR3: TGTGCCAGCAGCTTAGTGGGCTTGGGACAGGGGAACACTGAAGCTTTCTTT.

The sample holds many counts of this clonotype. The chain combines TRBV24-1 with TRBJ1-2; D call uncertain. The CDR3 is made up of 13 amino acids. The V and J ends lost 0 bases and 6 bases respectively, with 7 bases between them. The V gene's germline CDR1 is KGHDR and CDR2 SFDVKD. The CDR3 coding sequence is TGTGCCACCAGTGATTTGGGTGGCCATGGCTACACCTTC. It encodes CATSDLGGHGYTF.

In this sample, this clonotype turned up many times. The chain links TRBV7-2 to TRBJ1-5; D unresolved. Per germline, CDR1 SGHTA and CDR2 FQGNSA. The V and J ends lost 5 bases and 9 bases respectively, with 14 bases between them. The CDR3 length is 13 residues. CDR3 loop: CASSDRGRSPQHF. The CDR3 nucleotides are TGTGCCAGCAGCGACCGTGGTCGCTCGCCCCAGCATTTT.

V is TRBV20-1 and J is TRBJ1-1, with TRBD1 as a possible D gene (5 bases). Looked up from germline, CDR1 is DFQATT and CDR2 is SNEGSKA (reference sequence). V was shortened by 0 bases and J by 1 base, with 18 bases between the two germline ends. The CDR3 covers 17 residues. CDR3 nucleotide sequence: TGCAGTGCTAGAGACAGTGGGGGGATTGCCGGGAACACTGAAGCTTTCTTT. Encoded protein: CSARDSGGIAGNTEAFF.

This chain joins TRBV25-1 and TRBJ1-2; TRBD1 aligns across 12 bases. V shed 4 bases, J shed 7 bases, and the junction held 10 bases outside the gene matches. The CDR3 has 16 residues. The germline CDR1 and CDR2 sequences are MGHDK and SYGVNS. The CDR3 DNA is TGTGCCAGCAGTGGACCGACCGGGACAGGGGGCAGTGGCTACACCTTC. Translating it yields CASSGPTGTGGSGYTF.

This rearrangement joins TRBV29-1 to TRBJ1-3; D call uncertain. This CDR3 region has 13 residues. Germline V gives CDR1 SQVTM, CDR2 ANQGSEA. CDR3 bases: TGCACCATGGACGGAGGCTCTGGAAACACCATATATTTT. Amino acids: CTMDGGSGNTIYF.

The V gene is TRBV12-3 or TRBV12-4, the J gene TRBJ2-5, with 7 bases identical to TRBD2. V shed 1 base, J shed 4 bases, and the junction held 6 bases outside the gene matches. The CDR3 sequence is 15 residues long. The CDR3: CASSLGIGEGETQYF. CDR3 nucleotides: TGTGCCAGCAGTTTAGGGATTGGGGAGGGAGAGACCCAGTACTTC.

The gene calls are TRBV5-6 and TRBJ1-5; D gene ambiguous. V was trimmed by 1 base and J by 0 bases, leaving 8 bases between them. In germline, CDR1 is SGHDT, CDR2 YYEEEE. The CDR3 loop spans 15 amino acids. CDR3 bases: TGTGCCAGCAGCTTGAGCAGAACTAGCAATCAGCCCCAGCATTTT. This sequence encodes CASSLSRTSNQPQHF.

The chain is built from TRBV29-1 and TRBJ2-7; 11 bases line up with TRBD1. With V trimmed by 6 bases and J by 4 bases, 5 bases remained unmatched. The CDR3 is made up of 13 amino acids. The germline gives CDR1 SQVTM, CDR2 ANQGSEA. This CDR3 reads CSVPGQGEYEQYF. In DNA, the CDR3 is TGCAGCGTACCGGGACAGGGGGAATACGAGCAGTACTTC.